One and the same sample provided the 27 T cell receptor beta chains below, sequenced in a study of CD8+ T cells in alopecia areata. As to treatment: oral pan-JAK inhibitor, 5-10 mg twice daily. Investigators isolated RNA and reverse transcribed it into cDNA to act as the sequencing template. The table came from immunoSEQ multiplex PCR; TCRdb's copy has only in-frame clones and leaves some out. The data hold some 200,000 clones, with roughly 44% observed a single time. The source was CD4+ T cells sorted from blood, collected at roughly week 36, from a patient treated with tofacitinib. The receptor set was obtained from a human donor with alopecia areata.

The genes are TRBV30 and TRBJ2-3, with 11 bases matching TRBD2. The germline V gene has CDR1 GTSNPN and CDR2 SVGIG (reference sequence). Trimming removed 8 bases from V and 5 bases from J; junction bases left unmatched: 3. This CDR3 contains 12 residues. Here the CDR3 reads CARGTSGDTQYF. CDR3 sequence (DNA): TGTGCCCGGGGGACTAGCGGAGATACGCAGTATTTT.

The CDR3 bases are TGTGCCAGCAGCCGGACAACGAACACCGGGGAGCTGTTTTTT. Translating gives CASSRTTNTGELFF. The rearrangement links TRBV7-2 to TRBJ2-2; a weak D match, TRBD1 (5 bases). Germline CDR1 and CDR2: SGHTA and FQGNSA. V was trimmed by 5 bases and J by 0 bases, leaving 7 bases between them. The CDR3 sequence is 14 residues long.

This rearrangement joins TRBV9 to TRBJ2-2, with D perhaps being TRBD1 or TRBD2 (5 bases each). The CDR3 has 15 residues. Trimming took off 0 bases at V and 4 bases at J, with 10 bases between the two ends. Germline V gene lookup returns CDR1 SGDLS and CDR2 YYNGEE. CDR3 region: CASSVAGRSTGELFF. Here the CDR3 DNA reads TGTGCCAGCAGCGTAGCGGGACGATCCACCGGGGAGCTGTTTTTT. The full variable domain, with the rest looked up from reference TRBV9 and TRBJ2-2, is DSGVTQTPKHLITATGQRVTLRCSPRSGDLSVYWYQQSLDQGLQFLIQYYNGEERAKGNILERFSAQQFPDLHSELNLSSLELGDSALYFCASSVAGRSTGELFFGEGSRLTVL.

This clone is a singleton in its sample. This chain joins TRBV5-7 and TRBJ1-4; D is ambiguous. TRBV5-7 is flagged as an ORF with uncertain function. The CDR3 consists of 13 residues. V was trimmed by 4 bases and J by 6 bases, leaving 10 bases between them. The CDR3 coding sequence is TGTGCCAGCAGCCTCCGGGATTATGAAAAACTGTTTTTT. This codes for CASSLRDYEKLFF.

The chain uses TRBV29-1 and TRBJ2-7, with 12 bases fitting TRBD2. Germline trimming cut 6 bases from V and 5 bases from J; bases unmatched to any gene: 14. The CDR3 is 16 residues long. Germline CDR1 SQVTM, CDR2 ANQGSEA. For the CDR3, the DNA is TGCAGCGTCTCACCCCCCCTAGCGGGAGGGAGTAACGAGCAGTACTTC. Amino acid sequence: CSVSPPLAGGSNEQYF.

The chain recombines TRBV29-1 with TRBJ2-3; 7 nucleotides agree with TRBD2. Germline V gives CDR1 SQVTM, CDR2 ANQGSEA. This CDR3 comprises 14 residues. Trimming removed 0 bases from V and 5 bases from J; junction bases left unmatched: 5. The CDR3 region has the DNA TGCAGCGTTGAAGAGTGGGAGGGGATAGATACGCAGTATTTT. Encoded protein: CSVEEWEGIDTQYF.

V and J are TRBV13 and TRBJ2-2; TRBD2 agrees at 7 bases. The V and J ends lost 4 bases and 3 bases, in that order; junction bases with no gene match: 14. The length of the CDR3 is 18 residues. CDR1 is PRHDT and CDR2 is FYEKMQ in the germline V gene (reference sequence). CDR3 DNA sequence: TGTGCCAGCAGCTCGGACGTCCGGGCGGGAGAAGACACCGGGGAGCTGTTTTTT. Amino acids: CASSSDVRAGEDTGELFF.

This clone was found a few times. The rearrangement joins TRBV7-2 to TRBJ2-7; the D gene is possibly TRBD1 (5 bases). Trimming took off 5 bases at V and 5 bases at J, with 19 bases between the two ends. The CDR3 contains 15 residues. CDR1 and CDR2 (germline): SGHTA, FQGNSA. The CDR3 DNA reads TGTGCCAGCAGCGGCCAGTGGGGCCCTGAAAACGAGCAGTACTTC. It is translated as CASSGQWGPENEQYF.

There are a few counts of this clone. The rearrangement joins TRBV29-1 to TRBJ1-5; D ambiguous. The CDR3 has 13 residues. Trimming stripped 4 bases from V and 1 base from J, with 8 bases between. The germline gives CDR1 SQVTM, CDR2 ANQGSEA. CDR3 DNA: TGCAGCGTTGTAGTTGAAAGCAATCAGCCCCAGCATTTT. This sequence encodes CSVVVESNQPQHF.

This clone was detected once. The J gene is TRBJ2-4, the V gene TRBV6-1; D uncertain. The V gene's germline CDR1 is MNHNS and CDR2 SASEGT. CDR3 length equals 13 residues. The CDR3 nucleotides read TGTGCGACGGATGCCTTAGCCAAAAACATTCAGTACTTC. Translating it yields CATDALAKNIQYF.

DNA of the CDR3: TGTGCCAGCAGCGTAGGACTAGCGGGAGGAACCGAGCAGTACTTC. Its protein product is CASSVGLAGGTEQYF. V usage is TRBV9 and J usage is TRBJ2-7; 13 bases are shared with TRBD2. CDR3 length: 15 amino acids. The V gene end was trimmed by 0 bases and the J gene end by 6 bases; junction bases not matched to a gene: 3. CDR1 SGDLS and CDR2 YYNGEE come from the germline V gene.

Concerning this clone itself: The junction shows a germline mismatch at one end, possibly a read error. Other DNA sequences of this sample code for an identical CDR3. The gene calls are TRBV30 and TRBJ2-7, with D perhaps assigned TRBD1 or TRBD2 (5 bases each). CDR1 and CDR2 (germline): GTSNPN, SVGIG (reference sequence). The CDR3 has 14 amino acids. The CDR3 DNA sequence: TGTGCCTGGAGTTTGGGGGACCGTACCTACGAGCAGTACTTT. As protein: CAWSLGDRTYEQYF. Full variable domain (missing parts from reference TRBV30 and TRBJ2-7): SQTIHQWPATLVQPVGSPLSLECTVEGTSNPNLYWYRQAAGRGLQLLFYSVGIGQISSEVPQNLSASRPQDRQFILSSKKLLLSDSGFYLCAWSLGDRTYEQYFGPGTRLTVT.

In this sample, this clone turned up many times. This rearrangement joins TRBV6-1 to TRBJ2-2; 10 positions match TRBD2. Germline lookup yields CDR1 MNHNS and CDR2 SASEGT. With V trimmed by 7 bases and J by 4 bases, 6 bases remained unmatched. This CDR3 spans 15 amino acids. The DNA of the CDR3 is TGTGCCAGCAAGAGCGGGAGGGCTGGCACCGGGGAGCTGTTTTTT. It encodes CASKSGRAGTGELFF.

The chain combines TRBV10-3 with TRBJ2-1; weak D call: TRBD2 (6 bases). This CDR3 is built from 14 residues. Germline CDR1 is ENHRY and CDR2 is SYGVKD. V was shortened by 8 bases and J by 5 bases, with 16 bases between the two germline ends. The CDR3 is CAIQRVAENNEQFF. In DNA, the CDR3 is TGTGCCATCCAAAGAGTAGCGGAAAACAATGAGCAGTTCTTC.

J is TRBJ2-3 and V is TRBV5-1; D is tentatively TRBD1 or TRBD2 (5 bases each). From germline, CDR1 is SGHRS and CDR2 YFSETQ. The CDR3 runs to 14 residues. Trimming took off 2 bases at V and 3 bases at J, with 10 bases between the two ends. The CDR3 nucleotides read TGCGCCAGCAGCTTAGAGGGACCAACAGATACGCAGTATTTT. Its translation is CASSLEGPTDTQYF.

The J gene is TRBJ2-1, the V gene TRBV29-1, with no clear D. Germline loops: CDR1 SQVTM, CDR2 ANQGSEA. Trimming took 6 bases from V and 4 from J, leaving 10 bases between them. The CDR3 contains 12 residues. This CDR3 reads CSVGDLYNEQFF. CDR3 bases: TGCAGCGTCGGAGACCTTTACAATGAGCAGTTCTTC.

The chain employs TRBV5-6 and TRBJ1-2, with D tentatively TRBD1 (6 bases). This CDR3 is built from 13 residues. CDR1 SGHDT and CDR2 YYEEEE come from the germline V gene. V lost 0 bases and J 8 bases, leaving 11 bases between the germline ends. CDR3 region: CASSLARGHGYTF. The CDR3, as DNA: TGTGCCAGCAGCTTGGCGCGGGGACACGGCTACACCTTC. Variable domain in full (rest from reference TRBV5-6 and TRBJ1-2): DAGVTQSPTHLIKTRGQQVTLRCSPKSGHDTVSWYQQALGQGPQFIFQYYEEEERQRGNFPDRFSGHQFPNYSSELNVNALLLGDSALYLCASSLARGHGYTFGSGTRLTVV.

This rearrangement joins TRBV28 to TRBJ2-5; tentative D call: TRBD2 (6 bases). V lost 6 bases to trimming and J lost 5 bases, with 19 bases between them. Germline V lookup: CDR1 MDHEN, CDR2 SYDVKM. This CDR3 contains 15 residues. In DNA form, the CDR3 reads TGTGCCAGCAGAGCCGGAGGGGCTCGGGGGGAGACCCAGTACTTC. Translation: CASRAGGARGETQYF.

This chain uses TRBV29-1 with TRBJ2-5; 7 nucleotides align to TRBD2. Germline V gene lookup returns CDR1 SQVTM and CDR2 ANQGSEA. This CDR3 is 13 amino acids long. The J segment lost 4 bases and the V segment lost 2 bases, leaving 4 bases of the junction unmatched. Here the CDR3 DNA reads TGCAGCGTTGAACAGGGAGGGGCAGAGACCCAGTACTTC. Translated: CSVEQGGAETQYF.

The table lists this clone with a few counts. The chain joins TRBV11-2 to TRBJ2-5, with TRBD1 as a possible D gene (6 bases). CDR3 length equals 13 residues. Trimming pared 5 bases from V and 7 bases from J, leaving 14 bases between. The germline gives CDR1 SGHAT, CDR2 FQNNGV. CDR3 amino acids: CASSAQGLGTQYF. CDR3 in DNA: TGTGCCAGCAGCGCACAGGGTCTGGGGACCCAGTACTTC. Complete variable domain (other parts from reference TRBV11-2 and TRBJ2-5): EAGVAQSPRYKIIEKRQSVAFWCNPISGHATLYWYQQILGQGPKLLIQFQNNGVVDDSQLPKDRFSAERLKGVDSTLKIQPAKLEDSAVYLCASSAQGLGTQYFGPGTRLLVL.

V and J are TRBV27 and TRBJ2-7; D ambiguous. CDR1 and CDR2 from the germline V gene are MNHEY and SMNVEV (reference sequence). V lost 6 bases and J 0 bases, leaving 12 bases between the germline ends. This CDR3 is 14 amino acids long. The CDR3 DNA is TGTGCCAGCAGAGGCAGCCCGAGCTCCTACGAGCAGTACTTC. This encodes CASRGSPSSYEQYF.

The sample holds a few counts of this clone. The chain recombines TRBV5-1 with TRBJ1-1, with 9 bases matching TRBD1. CDR1 and CDR2 from the germline V gene are SGHRS and YFSETQ. Trimming took 4 bases from V and 5 from J; bases not matched to a gene: 9. The CDR3 length is 15 residues. The CDR3 sequence is CASSGWDRARTEAFF. CDR3 in DNA: TGCGCCAGCAGCGGCTGGGACAGGGCGCGGACTGAAGCTTTCTTT.

This clone was counted only a few times. V and J are TRBV4-3 and TRBJ1-2; D gene uncertain. This CDR3 has 15 amino acids. The ends were cut back, 1 base at V and 4 bases at J, with 13 bases in the middle. Germline assignment: CDR1 LGHNA and CDR2 YSLEER. This CDR3 reads CASSQVRASAYGYTF. CDR3 nucleotides: TGCGCCAGCAGCCAAGTCCGTGCGTCGGCCTATGGCTACACCTTC.

This clone was observed a few times. V gene TRBV7-2 combines with J gene TRBJ2-1; 10 bases are shared with TRBD2. J was trimmed by 0 bases and V by 5 bases; bases with no gene match: 10. CDR1 and CDR2 from the germline V gene are SGHTA and FQGNSA. CDR3 size: 18 residues. In DNA, the CDR3 is TGTGCCAGCAGCCCCTCCGGGACTAGCGTCAGCTCCTACAATGAGCAGTTCTTC. Its translation is CASSPSGTSVSSYNEQFF.

This clone was detected a few times. This sequence joins TRBV10-3 and TRBJ1-5; D not certain. The germline CDR1 and CDR2 sequences are ENHRY and SYGVKD. This CDR3 spans 14 amino acids. V dropped 3 bases and J dropped 3 bases, with 9 bases sitting between them. The CDR3 DNA reads as TGTGCCATCAGTGAAGTGGGCAACAATCAGCCCCAGCATTTT. Residues: CAISEVGNNQPQHF.

To note about this clone: The same CDR3 can be traced to other DNA sequences in this sample. J is TRBJ1-1 and V is TRBV29-1, with 9 positions matching TRBD1. The germline V gene encodes CDR1 SQVTM and CDR2 ANQGSEA. The CDR3 totals 12 residues. The CDR3 loop is CSGTGMNTEAFF. In DNA form, the CDR3 reads TGCAGTGGGACAGGGATGAACACTGAAGCTTTCTTT.

The rearrangement uses TRBV18 and TRBJ1-1; D is perhaps TRBD1 (6 bases). This CDR3 is 15 amino acids long. Trimming left V 5 bases short and J 5 bases short, with 18 bases between. From germline, CDR1 is KGHSH and CDR2 LQKENI. This CDR3 reads CASSNYRVEGTEAFF. CDR3 DNA: TGTGCCAGCTCAAACTACAGGGTAGAGGGAACTGAAGCTTTCTTT.